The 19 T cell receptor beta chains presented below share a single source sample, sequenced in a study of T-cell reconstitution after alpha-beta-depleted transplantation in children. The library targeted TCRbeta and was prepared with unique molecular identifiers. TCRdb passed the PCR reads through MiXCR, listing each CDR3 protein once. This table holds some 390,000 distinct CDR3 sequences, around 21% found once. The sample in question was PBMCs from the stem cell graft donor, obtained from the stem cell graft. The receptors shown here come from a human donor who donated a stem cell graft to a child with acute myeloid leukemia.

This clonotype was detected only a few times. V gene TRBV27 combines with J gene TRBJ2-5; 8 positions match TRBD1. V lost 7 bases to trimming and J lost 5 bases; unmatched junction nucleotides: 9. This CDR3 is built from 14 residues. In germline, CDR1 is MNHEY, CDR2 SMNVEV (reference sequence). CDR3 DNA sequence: TGTGCCAGCAAACGGACAGGGTCCGGGGAGACCCAGTACTTC. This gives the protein CASKRTGSGETQYF.

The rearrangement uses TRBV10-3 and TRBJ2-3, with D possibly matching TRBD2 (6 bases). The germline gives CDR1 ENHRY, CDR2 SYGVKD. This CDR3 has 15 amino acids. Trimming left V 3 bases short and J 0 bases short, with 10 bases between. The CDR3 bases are TGTGCCATCAGTGATGGGCTAGCGAGCACAGATACGCAGTATTTT. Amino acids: CAISDGLASTDTQYF.

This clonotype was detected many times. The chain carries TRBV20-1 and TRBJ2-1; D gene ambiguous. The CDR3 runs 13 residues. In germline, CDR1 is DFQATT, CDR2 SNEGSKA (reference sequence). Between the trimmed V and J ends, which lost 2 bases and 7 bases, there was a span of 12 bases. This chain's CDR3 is CSARRATVNEQFF. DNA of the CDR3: TGCAGTGCTAGAAGGGCGACTGTGAATGAGCAGTTCTTC.

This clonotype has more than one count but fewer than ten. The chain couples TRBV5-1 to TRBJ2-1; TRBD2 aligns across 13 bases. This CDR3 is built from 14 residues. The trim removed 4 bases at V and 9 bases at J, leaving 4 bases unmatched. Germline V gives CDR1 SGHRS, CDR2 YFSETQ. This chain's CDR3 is CASSPGLAGAEQFF. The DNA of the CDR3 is TGCGCCAGCAGCCCCGGACTAGCGGGAGCTGAGCAGTTCTTC.

CDR3 bases: TGTGCCACCAGTGATGTAGGACAGGACAATGAGCAGTTCTTC. Protein product: CATSDVGQDNEQFF. V gene TRBV24-1 combines with J gene TRBJ2-1; 7 nucleotides match TRBD1. Germline-derived CDR1 and CDR2 are KGHDR and SFDVKD. CDR3 length: 14 amino acids. Unmatched junction bases numbered 3, after V lost 3 bases and J lost 5 bases.

The CDR3 nucleotides are TGTGCCAGCAGCCGGCGGGAGCGAGGTCTGGCAGATACGCAGTATTTT. Translation: CASSRRERGLADTQYF. The rearrangement joins TRBV7-9 to TRBJ2-3, with 7 bases matching TRBD2. Germline CDR1 SEHNR, CDR2 FQNEAQ (reference sequence). J gave up 4 bases and V 5 bases, and 12 bases lay outside the gene matches. This CDR3 is built from 16 residues.

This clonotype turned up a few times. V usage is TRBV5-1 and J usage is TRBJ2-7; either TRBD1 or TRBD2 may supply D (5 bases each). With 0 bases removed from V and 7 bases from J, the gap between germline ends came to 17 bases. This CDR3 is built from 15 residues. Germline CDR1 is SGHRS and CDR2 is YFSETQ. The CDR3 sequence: CASSLETGTKREQYF. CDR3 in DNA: TGCGCCAGCAGCTTGGAGACCGGGACCAAAAGGGAGCAGTACTTC.

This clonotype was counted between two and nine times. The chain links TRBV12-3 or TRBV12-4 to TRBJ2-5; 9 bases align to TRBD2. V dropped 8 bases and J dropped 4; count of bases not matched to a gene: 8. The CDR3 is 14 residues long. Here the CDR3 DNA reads TGTGCCAGCGCTATAGCGGGAGTTCTAGAGACCCAGTACTTC. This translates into CASAIAGVLETQYF.

CDR3 in DNA: TGCGCCAGCAGGGCCCAGGGCTCCTACGAGCAGTACTTC. It translates to CASRAQGSYEQYF. The genes are TRBV10-2 and TRBJ2-7; D may be TRBD1 (5 bases). The CDR3 extends over 13 amino acids. Germline CDR1 reads WSHSY; CDR2 reads SAAADI. V gave up 6 bases and J gave up 0 bases, with 9 bases separating them.

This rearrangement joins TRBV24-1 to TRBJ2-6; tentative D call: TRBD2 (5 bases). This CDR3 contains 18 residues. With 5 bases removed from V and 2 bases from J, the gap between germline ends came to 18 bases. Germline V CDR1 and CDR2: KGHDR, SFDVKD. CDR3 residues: CATSARTGLVPGANVLTF. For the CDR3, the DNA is TGTGCCACCAGTGCTAGGACTGGTTTAGTGCCTGGGGCCAACGTCCTGACTTTC.

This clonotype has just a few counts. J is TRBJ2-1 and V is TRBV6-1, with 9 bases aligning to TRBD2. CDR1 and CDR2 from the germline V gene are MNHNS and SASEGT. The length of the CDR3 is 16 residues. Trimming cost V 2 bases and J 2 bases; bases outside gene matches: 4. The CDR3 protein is CASSELLAGPYNEQFF. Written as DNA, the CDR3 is TGTGCCAGCAGTGAACTTCTAGCGGGACCCTACAATGAGCAGTTCTTC.

CDR3 DNA sequence: TGTGCCAGCAGCTTGGGACGGACCTCTGGAAACACCATATATTTT. Protein sequence: CASSLGRTSGNTIYF. The rearrangement uses TRBV7-2 and TRBJ1-3; a possible D gene is TRBD1 (5 bases). Trimming shortened V by 3 bases and J by 0 bases, and 9 bases separated the two germline ends. CDR1 is SGHTA and CDR2 is FQGNSA in the germline V gene. The CDR3 consists of 15 residues.

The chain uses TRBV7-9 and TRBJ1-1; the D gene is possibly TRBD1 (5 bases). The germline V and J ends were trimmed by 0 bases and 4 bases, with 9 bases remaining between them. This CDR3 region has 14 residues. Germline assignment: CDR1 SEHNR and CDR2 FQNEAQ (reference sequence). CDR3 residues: CASSLAAGGTEAFF. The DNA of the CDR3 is TGTGCCAGCAGCTTAGCAGCTGGGGGCACTGAAGCTTTCTTT.

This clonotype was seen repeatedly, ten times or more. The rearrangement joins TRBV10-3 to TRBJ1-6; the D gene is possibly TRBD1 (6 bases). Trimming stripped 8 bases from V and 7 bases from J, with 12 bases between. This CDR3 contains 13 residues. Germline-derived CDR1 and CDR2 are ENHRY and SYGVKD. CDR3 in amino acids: CAIVGQRNSPLHF. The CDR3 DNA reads TGTGCCATCGTTGGACAGAGGAATTCACCCCTCCACTTT.

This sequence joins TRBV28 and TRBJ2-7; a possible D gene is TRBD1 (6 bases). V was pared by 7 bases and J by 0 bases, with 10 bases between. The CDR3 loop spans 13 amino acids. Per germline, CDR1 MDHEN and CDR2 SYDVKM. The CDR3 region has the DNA TGTGCCAGCACTAGGGGGTACTCCTACGAGCAGTACTTC. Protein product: CASTRGYSYEQYF.

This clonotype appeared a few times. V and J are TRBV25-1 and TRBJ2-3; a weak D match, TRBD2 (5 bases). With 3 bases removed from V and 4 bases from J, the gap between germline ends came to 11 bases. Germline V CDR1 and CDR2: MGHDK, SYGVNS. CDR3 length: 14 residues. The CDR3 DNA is TGTGCCAGCAGTGAGTACGGAGGCCCAGATACGCAGTATTTT. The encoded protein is CASSEYGGPDTQYF. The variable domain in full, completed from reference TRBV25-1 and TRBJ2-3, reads EADIYQTPRYLVIGTGKKITLECSQTMGHDKMYWYQQDPGMELHLIHYSYGVNSTEKGDLSSESTVSRIRTEHFPLTLESARPSHTSQYLCASSEYGGPDTQYFGPGTRLTVL.

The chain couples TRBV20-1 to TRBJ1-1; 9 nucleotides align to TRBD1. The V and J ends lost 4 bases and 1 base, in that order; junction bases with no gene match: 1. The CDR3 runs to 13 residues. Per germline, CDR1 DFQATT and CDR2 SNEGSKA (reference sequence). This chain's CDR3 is CSANRGQNTEAFF. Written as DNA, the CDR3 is TGCAGTGCTAACAGGGGGCAGAACACTGAAGCTTTCTTT.

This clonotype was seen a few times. The CDR3 loop reads CASSSKGLAGNEQYF. CDR3 DNA sequence: TGTGCCAGCAGTTCCAAAGGACTAGCGGGAAACGAGCAGTACTTC. The rearrangement links TRBV12-3 or TRBV12-4 to TRBJ2-7; 12 nucleotides agree with TRBD2. CDR3 size: 15 residues. V lost 4 bases and J lost 5; bases outside the gene matches: 6.

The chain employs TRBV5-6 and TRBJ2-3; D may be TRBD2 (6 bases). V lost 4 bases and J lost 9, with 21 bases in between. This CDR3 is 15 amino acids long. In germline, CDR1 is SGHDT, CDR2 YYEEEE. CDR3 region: CASSPLAQKEGTQYF. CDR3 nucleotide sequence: TGTGCCAGCAGCCCCCTAGCGCAGAAGGAGGGAACGCAGTATTTT.